Here is one T cell receptor beta chain with its context. In this sample, this clonotype turned up many times. Its antigen remains unidentified. No much larger clone exists at a distance of one base, and base qualities are not known. This sample stems from a study of T-cell memory formation after mild COVID-19 (dated by TCRdb to the early 2020s). Regarding the study in general: TCR sequence clusters from the two donors were found to be largely donor specific. Two young, previously healthy adult volunteers made up the cohort, one male and one female. In a couple of donors, T-cell clones that expanded and contracted after mild COVID-19 were followed by sequencing TCRalpha and TCRbeta repertoires longitudinally.

Overall results and qualifications from the work: Only two mild cases were covered in the study, and larger cohorts including severe cases with pre-infection samples were considered necessary. Contracting CD4+ clones appeared mostly in the CM and EM memory subsets, whereas CD8+ clones were enriched in EMRA. The detection of some responding clones in pre-infection memory suggests that pre-existing cross-reactive memory T cells joined the SARS-CoV-2 response. SARS-CoV-2 specificity was not confirmed for the second-wave clones peaking on day 37. Clones that contracted from day 15 to 85 showed balanced CD4/CD8 phenotypes, whereas a second wave of clones that expanded from day 15 to 37 leaned towards CD4+.

Instrument on record: Illumina NovaSeq 6000. TCRalpha and TCRbeta cDNA libraries were constructed by 5'RACE with constant-segment primers, with sample barcodes and unique molecular identifiers being introduced. Trizol reagent was used to extract RNA from every sample. The libraries were amplified in two PCR steps, and the second step added a second sample barcode and Illumina TruSeq adapters. Sequencing of the libraries was done on an Illumina NovaSeq, producing 2 x 150 bp paired-end reads. The paper's processing steps were these. The reads were demultiplexed and collapsed into UMI-guided consensus sequences using migec v1.2.7. Using mixcr v2.1.11, UMI consensuses were aligned to TRA and TRB V and J templates and then assembled into clonotypes. A clonotype was counted as expanded or contracted only when both edgeR and NoisET called the clonotype significant, with the noise models trained on biological replicates. For edgeR calls, the thresholds were a false discovery rate-adjusted p below 0.01 and a log2 fold-change of 1. As an exploratory analysis of dynamics, max-normalized trajectories of the 1000 most abundant clonotypes were examined by PCA with hierarchical clustering. Separately sequenced CD4+ and CD8+ repertoires were used to assign a CD4 or CD8 phenotype to each responding clone. TCRdb's own reprocessing of the public reads used fastp at Q25 and MiXCR and kept productive beta chains. One record per CDR3 amino acid sequence lists the most common genes and DNA. The V and J calls were not made by the authors but by TCRdb's processing. This sample is represented by roughly 250,000 distinct CDR3 sequences; about a sixth of them were singletons. The top ten hold about 3.5% of the sample.

Including cysteine and phenylalanine, the CDR3 has 14 amino acids. Only the CDR3 DNA stays, 42 bases, in frame from base 1. V drops 6 bases and J drops 6 bases, leaving 12 bases in between. CDR1 and CDR2 (MNHEY, SVGAGI) derive from the germline V gene. PBMCs were isolated by Ficoll-Paque density gradient centrifugation. The TCR sequence derives from a man aged 18 to 30 who had mild COVID-19 (a few samples of this study predate the infection). The sample titles of this study are shuffled in the database, so cell type and time point are left out; the donor was told from shared clones. Sequenced sample: PBMCs or a T cell subset sorted from them (not recorded which). Rearrangement joined TRBV6-5 to TRBJ1-6; no D gene can be assigned with confidence. The CDR3 is CASRPDGANSPLHF. The sequenced DNA is TGTGCCAGCAGGCCGGACGGAGCTAATTCACCCCTCCACTTT.